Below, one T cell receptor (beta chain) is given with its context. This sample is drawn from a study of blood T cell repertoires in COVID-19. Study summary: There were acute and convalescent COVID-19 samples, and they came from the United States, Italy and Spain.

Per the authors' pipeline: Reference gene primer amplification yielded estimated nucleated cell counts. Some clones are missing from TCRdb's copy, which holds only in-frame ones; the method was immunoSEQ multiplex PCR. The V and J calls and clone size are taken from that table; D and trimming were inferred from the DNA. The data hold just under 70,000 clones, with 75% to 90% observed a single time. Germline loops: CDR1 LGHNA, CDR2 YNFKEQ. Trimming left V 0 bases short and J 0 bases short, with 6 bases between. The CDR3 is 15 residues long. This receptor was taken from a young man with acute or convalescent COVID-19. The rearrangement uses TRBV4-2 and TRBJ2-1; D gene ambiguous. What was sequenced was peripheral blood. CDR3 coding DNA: TGTGCCAGCAGCCAAGAAGCTAGCTCCTACAATGAGCAGTTCTTC. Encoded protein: CASSQEASSYNEQFF.